One sample yielded the 3 T cell receptor beta chains listed below, sequenced in a study of blood T cell repertoires in COVID-19. Sequencing used immunoSEQ multiplex PCR; TCRdb keeps in-frame clones, though not all of them. The table includes 150,000 to 200,000 clones, approximately 90% detected once. Sequenced sample: peripheral blood. The receptors derive from a man aged 18 to 35 with acute or convalescent COVID-19.

This chain uses TRBV13 with TRBJ2-7, with TRBD1 identical over 8 bases. In germline, CDR1 is PRHDT, CDR2 FYEKMQ (reference sequence). The CDR3 contains 14 residues. Germline trimming cut 7 bases from V and 2 bases from J; bases unmatched to any gene: 7. CDR3 nucleotides: TGTGCCAGCAACAGACAGGGGAACCCCTACGAGCAGTACGTC. Amino acid sequence: CASNRQGNPYEQYV.

The chain has TRBV7-9 and TRBJ2-2, with D perhaps TRBD2 (6 bases). The CDR3 sequence is 15 residues long. V shed 4 bases and J shed 2 bases, with 11 bases lying between them. Germline lookup yields CDR1 SEHNR and CDR2 FQNEAQ (reference sequence). The CDR3 is CASSSPGLNTGELFF. For the CDR3, the DNA is TGTGCCAGCAGCTCTCCGGGACTCAACACCGGGGAGCTGTTTTTT.

The V and J genes are TRBV5-4 and TRBJ2-2, with 14 bases aligning to TRBD2. The CDR3 spans 18 residues. V lost 3 bases, J lost 2 bases, and 6 bases stayed unmatched. CDR1 is SGHNT and CDR2 is YYREEE in the germline V gene (reference sequence). The CDR3 loop is CASSSWTSGGLNTGELFF. CDR3 nucleotide sequence: TGTGCCAGCAGCTCCTGGACTAGCGGGGGGCTAAACACCGGGGAGCTGTTTTTT.